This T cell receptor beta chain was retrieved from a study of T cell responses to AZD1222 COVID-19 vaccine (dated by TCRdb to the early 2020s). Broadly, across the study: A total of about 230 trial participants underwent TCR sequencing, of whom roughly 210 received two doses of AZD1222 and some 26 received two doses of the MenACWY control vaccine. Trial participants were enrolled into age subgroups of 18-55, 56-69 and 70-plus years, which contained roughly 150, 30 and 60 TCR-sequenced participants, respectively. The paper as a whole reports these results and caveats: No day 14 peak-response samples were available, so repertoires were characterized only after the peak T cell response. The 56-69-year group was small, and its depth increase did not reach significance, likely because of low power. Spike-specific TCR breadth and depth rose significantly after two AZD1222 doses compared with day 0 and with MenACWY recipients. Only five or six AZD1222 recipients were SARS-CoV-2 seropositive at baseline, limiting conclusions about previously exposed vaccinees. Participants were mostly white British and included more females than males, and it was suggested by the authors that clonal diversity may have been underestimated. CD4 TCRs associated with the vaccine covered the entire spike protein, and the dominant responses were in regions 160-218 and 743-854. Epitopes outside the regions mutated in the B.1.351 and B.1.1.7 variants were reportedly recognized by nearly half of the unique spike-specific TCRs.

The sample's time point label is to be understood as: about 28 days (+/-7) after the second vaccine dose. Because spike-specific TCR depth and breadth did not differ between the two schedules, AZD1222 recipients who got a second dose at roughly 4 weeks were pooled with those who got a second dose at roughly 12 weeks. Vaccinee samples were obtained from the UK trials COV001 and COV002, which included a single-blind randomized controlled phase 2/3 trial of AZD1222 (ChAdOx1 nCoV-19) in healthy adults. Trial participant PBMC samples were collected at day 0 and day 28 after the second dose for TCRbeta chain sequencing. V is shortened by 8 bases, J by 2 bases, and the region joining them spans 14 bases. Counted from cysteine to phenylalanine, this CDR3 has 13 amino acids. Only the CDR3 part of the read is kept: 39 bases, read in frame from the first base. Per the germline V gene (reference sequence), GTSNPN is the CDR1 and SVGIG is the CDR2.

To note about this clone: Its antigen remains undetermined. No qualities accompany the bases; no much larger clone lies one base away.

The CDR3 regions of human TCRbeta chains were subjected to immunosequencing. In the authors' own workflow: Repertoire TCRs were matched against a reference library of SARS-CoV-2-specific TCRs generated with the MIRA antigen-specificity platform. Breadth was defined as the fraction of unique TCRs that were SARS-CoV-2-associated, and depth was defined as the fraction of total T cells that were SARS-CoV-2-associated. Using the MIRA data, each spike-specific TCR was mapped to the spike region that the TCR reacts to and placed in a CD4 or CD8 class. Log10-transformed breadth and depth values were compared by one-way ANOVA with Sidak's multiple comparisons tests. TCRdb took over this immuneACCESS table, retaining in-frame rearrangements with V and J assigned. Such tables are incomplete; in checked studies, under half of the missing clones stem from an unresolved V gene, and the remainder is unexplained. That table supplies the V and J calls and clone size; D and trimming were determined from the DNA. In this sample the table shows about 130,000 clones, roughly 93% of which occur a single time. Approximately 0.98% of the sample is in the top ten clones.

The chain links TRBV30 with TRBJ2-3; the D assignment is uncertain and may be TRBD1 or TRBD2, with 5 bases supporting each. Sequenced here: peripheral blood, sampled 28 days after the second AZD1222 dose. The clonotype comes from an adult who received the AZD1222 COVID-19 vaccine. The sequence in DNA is TGTGCCGGACTGCAGGGAAACACAGATACGCAGTATTTT. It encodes CAGLQGNTDTQYF.